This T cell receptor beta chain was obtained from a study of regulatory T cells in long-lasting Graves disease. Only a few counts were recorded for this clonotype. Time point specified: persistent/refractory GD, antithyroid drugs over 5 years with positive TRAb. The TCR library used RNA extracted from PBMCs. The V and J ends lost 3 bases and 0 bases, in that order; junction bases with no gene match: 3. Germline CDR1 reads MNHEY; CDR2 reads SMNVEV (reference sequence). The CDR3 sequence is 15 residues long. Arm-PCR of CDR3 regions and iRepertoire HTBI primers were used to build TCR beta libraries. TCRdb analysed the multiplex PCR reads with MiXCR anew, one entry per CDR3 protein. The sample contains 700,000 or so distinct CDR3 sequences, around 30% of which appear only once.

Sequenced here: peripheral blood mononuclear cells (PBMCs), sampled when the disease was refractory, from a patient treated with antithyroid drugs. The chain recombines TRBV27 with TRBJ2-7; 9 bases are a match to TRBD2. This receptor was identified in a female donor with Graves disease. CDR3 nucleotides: TGTGCCAGCAGTTTTAGCGGGAGTCTCTCCTACGAGCAGTACTTC. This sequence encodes CASSFSGSLSYEQYF.